This T cell receptor (beta chain) was captured by sequencing in a study of patients and donors after allogeneic stem cell transplantation. TCRdb reprocessed the RT-PCR reads with MiXCR, giving one entry per CDR3 protein. The repertoire has tens of thousands of distinct CDR3 sequences, approximately 6.3% of them found once; the top ten carry about 32%. This clonotype was seen more than once but under ten times. Sequencing used blood, either unsorted or a sorted T cell fraction (not recorded which). The sequence derives from a human donor who was either an allogeneic HSCT recipient or a stem cell or donor lymphocyte infusion donor (not recorded which). It is not recorded whose cells these are; they may come from a transplant donor.

The CDR3 DNA is TGTGCCAGCAGCAAACGTAATCCCGGGGAGCTGTTTTTT. Translated, it gives CASSKRNPGELFF. This chain uses TRBV21-1 with TRBJ2-2. TRBV21-1 corresponds to a pseudogene. CDR3 length equals 13 residues.